This T cell receptor (beta chain) is from a study of regulatory T cells in long-lasting Graves disease. Regarding the study as a whole: Persistent Graves' patients showed less TCR diversity than newly diagnosed ones.

This clonotype has a count of ten or more. The antigen is not known. With iRepertoire HTBI primers and Arm-PCR of CDR3 regions, TCR beta libraries were built. MiXCR was run by TCRdb on the multiplex PCR reads, yielding one entry per CDR3 protein. The table has 500,000 to 700,000 distinct CDR3 sequences, approximately 15% seen once. Time point of the sample: newly diagnosed GD, antithyroid drugs for less than 3 months. RNA from PBMCs was the source of the TCR library. The same sample was also studied in work on T cells in Graves' hyperthyroidism and ophthalmopathy.

The source was peripheral blood mononuclear cells (PBMCs), collected at new diagnosis, from a patient treated with antithyroid drugs. This sequence originates from a woman younger than 45 with Graves disease.

Here the CDR3 reads CASSLEALWRAVQFF. The DNA for the CDR3 is TGTGCCAGCAGCTTAGAAGCCCTTTGGAGAGCTGTGCAGTTCTTC. The chain employs TRBV11-3 and TRBJ2-1, with D uncertain. V lost 0 bases, J lost 12 bases, and 18 bases lay in between. CDR3 length equals 15 residues. Germline V gene data show CDR1 as SGHNT and CDR2 as YENEEA. Filled out from reference TRBV11-3 and TRBJ2-1, the complete variable domain reads EAGVVQSPRYKIIEKKQPVAFWCNPISGHNTLYWYLQNLGQGPELLIRYENEEAVDDSQLPKDRFSAERLKGVDSTLKIQPAELGDSAVYLCASSLEALWRAVQFFGPGTRLTVL.